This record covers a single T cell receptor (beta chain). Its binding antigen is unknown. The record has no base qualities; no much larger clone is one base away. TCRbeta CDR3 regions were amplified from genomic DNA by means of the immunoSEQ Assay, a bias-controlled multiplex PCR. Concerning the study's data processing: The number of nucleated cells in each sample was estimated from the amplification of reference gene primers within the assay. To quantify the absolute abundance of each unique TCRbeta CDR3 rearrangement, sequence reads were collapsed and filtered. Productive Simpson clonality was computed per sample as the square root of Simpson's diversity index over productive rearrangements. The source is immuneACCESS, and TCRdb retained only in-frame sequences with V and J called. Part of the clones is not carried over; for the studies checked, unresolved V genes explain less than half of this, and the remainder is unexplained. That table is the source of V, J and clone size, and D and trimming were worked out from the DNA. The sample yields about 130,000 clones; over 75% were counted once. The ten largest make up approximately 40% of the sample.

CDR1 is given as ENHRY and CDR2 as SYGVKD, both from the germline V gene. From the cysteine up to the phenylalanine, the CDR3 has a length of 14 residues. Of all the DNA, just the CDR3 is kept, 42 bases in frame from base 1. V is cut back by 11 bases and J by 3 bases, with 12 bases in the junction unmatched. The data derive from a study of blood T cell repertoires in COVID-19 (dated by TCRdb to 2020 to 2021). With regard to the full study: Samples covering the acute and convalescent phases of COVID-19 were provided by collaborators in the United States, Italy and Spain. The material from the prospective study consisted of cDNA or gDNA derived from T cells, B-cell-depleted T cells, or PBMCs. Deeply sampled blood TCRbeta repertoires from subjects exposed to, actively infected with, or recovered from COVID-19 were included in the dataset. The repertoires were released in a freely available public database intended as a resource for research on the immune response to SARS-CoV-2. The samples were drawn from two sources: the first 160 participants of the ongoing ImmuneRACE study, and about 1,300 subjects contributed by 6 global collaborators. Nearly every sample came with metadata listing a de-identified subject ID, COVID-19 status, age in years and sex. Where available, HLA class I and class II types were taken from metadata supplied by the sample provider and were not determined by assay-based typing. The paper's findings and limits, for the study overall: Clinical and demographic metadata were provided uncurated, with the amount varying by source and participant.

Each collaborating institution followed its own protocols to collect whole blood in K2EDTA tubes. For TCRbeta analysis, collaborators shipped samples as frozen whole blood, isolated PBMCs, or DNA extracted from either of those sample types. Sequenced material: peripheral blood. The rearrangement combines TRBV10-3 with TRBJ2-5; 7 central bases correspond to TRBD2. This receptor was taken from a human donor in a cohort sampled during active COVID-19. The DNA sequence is TGTGCCCCTGCACGGGGAGGGCCTGAAGAGACCCAGTACTTC. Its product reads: CAPARGGPEETQYF.